These 10 T cell receptor beta chains were sequenced from one sample in a study of shared clonotypes between healthy human individuals. Data came from immunoSEQ multiplex PCR; TCRdb stores just in-frame clones and leaves some out. The sample consists of around 700,000 clones, about three quarters of them appearing once. Sequenced sample: memory CD4+ T cells sorted from blood. Sample subset: CD45RA-negative fraction. The source of these receptors is a woman aged 30 to 39 in good health.

The V call is TRBV6-5, the J call TRBJ2-3; TRBD2 matches 9 bases. The CDR3 spans 12 residues. V was pared by 8 bases and J by 9 bases, with 6 bases of the junction left unmatched. CDR1 is MNHEY and CDR2 is SVGAGI in the germline V gene. CDR3 protein: CASFSSGATQYF. CDR3 in DNA: TGTGCCAGCTTCTCTAGCGGGGCAACGCAGTATTTT.

This sequence joins TRBV19 and TRBJ2-5, with a possible D match to TRBD1 (5 bases). This CDR3 spans 17 amino acids. Germline assignment: CDR1 LNHDA and CDR2 SQIVND (reference sequence). The V and J ends lost 4 bases and 4 bases respectively, with 22 bases between them. In DNA form, the CDR3 reads TGTGCCAGTAGTACCGAACCCGGCAGGGTTGGGCGAGAGACCCAGTACTTC. It is translated as CASSTEPGRVGRETQYF.

The V gene is TRBV9, the J gene TRBJ1-2; D gene ambiguous. CDR1 is SGDLS and CDR2 is YYNGEE in the germline V gene. Trimming cost V 3 bases and J 1 base, with 16 bases left between them. The CDR3 totals 16 residues. The CDR3 reads CASSARHSLLNYGYTF. In DNA, the CDR3 is TGTGCCAGCAGCGCCCGACACTCGCTCCTTAACTATGGCTACACCTTC.

This chain uses TRBV29-1 with TRBJ2-4, with 7 bases aligning to TRBD2. V was pared by 0 bases and J by 6 bases, with 23 bases of the junction left unmatched. The CDR3 is made up of 20 amino acids. Germline V gene lookup returns CDR1 SQVTM and CDR2 ANQGSEA. CDR3 sequence reads: CSVEEGTPPEAGVYVNIQYF. CDR3 DNA: TGCAGCGTTGAAGAAGGGACCCCCCCGGAGGCGGGAGTTTATGTAAACATTCAGTACTTC.

V gene TRBV7-6 combines with J gene TRBJ2-3; TRBD2 aligns across 15 bases. The germline gives CDR1 SGHVS, CDR2 FNYEAQ. J lost 8 bases, V lost 6 bases, and 6 bases had no gene match. This CDR3 region has 15 residues. CDR3 nucleotides: TGTGCCAGCAGTAAGGGACTAGCGGGAGGAAGTACGCAGTATTTT. As protein: CASSKGLAGGSTQYF. The full variable domain, completed using reference TRBV7-6 and TRBJ2-3, is GAGVSQSPRYKVTKRGQDVALRCDPISGHVSLYWYRQALGQGPEFLTYFNYEAQQDKSGLPNDRFSAERPEGSISTLTIQRTEQRDSAMYRCASSKGLAGGSTQYFGPGTRLTVL.

This clone has only a few counts. This chain connects TRBV9 to TRBJ2-2; D gene uncertain. This CDR3 has 14 residues. Germline CDR1 and CDR2: SGDLS and YYNGEE. The ends were cut back, 4 bases at V and 7 bases at J, with 14 bases in the middle. CDR3: CASSPILLGGELFF. The DNA of the CDR3 is TGTGCCAGCAGCCCCATTCTCCTGGGCGGGGAGCTGTTTTTT. The whole variable domain, filled in from reference TRBV9 and TRBJ2-2, reads DSGVTQTPKHLITATGQRVTLRCSPRSGDLSVYWYQQSLDQGLQFLIQYYNGEERAKGNILERFSAQQFPDLHSELNLSSLELGDSALYFCASSPILLGGELFFGEGSRLTVL.

With respect to this clone: This sample includes further DNA sequences coding for the same CDR3. The chain combines TRBV5-1 with TRBJ2-1, with no clear D. The CDR3 is 15 residues long. V shed 0 bases and J shed 1 base, with 8 bases lying between them. Germline CDR1 SGHRS, CDR2 YFSETQ. The CDR3 DNA reads as TGCGCCAGCAGCTTGGATGCTAGTTCCTACAATGAGCAGTTCTTC. This gives the protein CASSLDASSYNEQFF.

This clone showed up just once. The chain carries TRBV11-1 and TRBJ2-2; 9 bases are shared with TRBD2. The CDR3 extends over 14 amino acids. From germline, CDR1 is SGHAT and CDR2 FQDESV (reference sequence). V lost 8 bases to trimming and J lost 1 base; unmatched junction nucleotides: 2. The CDR3 bases are TGTGCCAGCCAGACTAGCGGGAACACCGGGGAGCTGTTTTTT. The encoded protein is CASQTSGNTGELFF.

This chain uses TRBV5-1 with TRBJ1-4; 12 bases agree with TRBD1. Germline values: CDR1 SGHRS, CDR2 YFSETQ. Unmatched junction bases numbered 13, after V lost 0 bases and J lost 7 bases. The CDR3 is 19 amino acids. CDR3 bases: TGCGCCAGCAGCTTGGGGCCAGGGACAGGGGGCTTGTTAGGTGAAAAACTGTTTTTT. Its translation is CASSLGPGTGGLLGEKLFF. Together with reference TRBV5-1 and TRBJ1-4, the CDR3 gives the full variable domain: KAGVTQTPRYLIKTRGQQVTLSCSPISGHRSVSWYQQTPGQGLQFLFEYFSETQRNKGNFPGRFSGRQFSNSRSEMNVSTLELGDSALYLCASSLGPGTGGLLGEKLFFGSGTQLSVL.

This clone was detected ten times or more. This chain joins TRBV7-2 and TRBJ2-7; TRBD1 matches at 10 bases. The CDR3 loop spans 17 amino acids. Losses at the gene ends were 5 bases for V and 3 bases for J; bases not matched to a gene: 13. Looked up from germline, CDR1 is SGHTA and CDR2 is FQGNSA. The CDR3 region is CASSQRGTGDRSYEQYF. CDR3 bases: TGTGCCAGCAGCCAAAGAGGGACAGGGGATAGAAGCTACGAGCAGTACTTC.